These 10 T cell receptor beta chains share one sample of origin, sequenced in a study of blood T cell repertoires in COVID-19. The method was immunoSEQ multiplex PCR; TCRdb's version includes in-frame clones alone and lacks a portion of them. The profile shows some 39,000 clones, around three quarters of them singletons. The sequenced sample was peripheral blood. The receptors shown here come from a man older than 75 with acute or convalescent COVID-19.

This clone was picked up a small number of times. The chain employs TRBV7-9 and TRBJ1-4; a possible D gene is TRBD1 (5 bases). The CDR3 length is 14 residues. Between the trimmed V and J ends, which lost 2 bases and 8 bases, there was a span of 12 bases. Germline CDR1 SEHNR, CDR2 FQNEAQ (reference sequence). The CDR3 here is CASSLSRTPEKLFF. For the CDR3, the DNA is TGTGCCAGCAGCTTAAGTCGGACACCCGAAAAACTGTTTTTT.

CDR3 in DNA: TGTGCCAGCAGCTCCACTACAGGGGACTATGGCTACACCTTC. Translated, it gives CASSSTTGDYGYTF. The V and J genes are TRBV5-6 and TRBJ1-2; TRBD1 matches at 7 bases. The CDR3 loop spans 14 amino acids. The ends lost 3 bases at V and 3 bases at J; junction bases unmatched: 5. Germline V CDR1 and CDR2: SGHDT, YYEEEE.

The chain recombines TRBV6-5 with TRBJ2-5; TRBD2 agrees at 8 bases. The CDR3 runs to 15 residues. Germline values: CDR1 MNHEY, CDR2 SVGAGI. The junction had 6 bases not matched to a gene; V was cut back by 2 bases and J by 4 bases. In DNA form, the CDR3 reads TGTGCCAGCAGTTACGTCTCGGGAGGGCGAGAGACCCAGTACTTC. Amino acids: CASSYVSGGRETQYF.

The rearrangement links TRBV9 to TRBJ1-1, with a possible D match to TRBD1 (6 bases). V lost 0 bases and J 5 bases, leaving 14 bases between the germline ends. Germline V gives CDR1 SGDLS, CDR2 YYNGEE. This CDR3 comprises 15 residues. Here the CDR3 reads CASSVDGRGETEAFF. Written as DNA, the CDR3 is TGTGCCAGCAGCGTAGACGGCAGGGGTGAGACTGAAGCTTTCTTT.

This CDR3 is CASNSRKSGTANTGELFF. The CDR3 bases are TGTGCCAGCAACTCCAGAAAATCCGGGACAGCTAACACCGGGGAGCTGTTTTTT. This chain joins TRBV5-6 and TRBJ2-2; 7 bases are shared with TRBD1. Germline trimming cut 6 bases from V and 2 bases from J; bases unmatched to any gene: 16. In germline, CDR1 is SGHDT, CDR2 YYEEEE. The CDR3 has 18 residues.

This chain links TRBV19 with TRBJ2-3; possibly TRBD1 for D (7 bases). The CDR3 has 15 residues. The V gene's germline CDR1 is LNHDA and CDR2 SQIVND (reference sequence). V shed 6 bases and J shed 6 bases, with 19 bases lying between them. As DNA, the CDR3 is TGTGCCAGTAGCAAAAACAGGGGAGGCGGTGATACGCAGTATTTT. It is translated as CASSKNRGGGDTQYF.

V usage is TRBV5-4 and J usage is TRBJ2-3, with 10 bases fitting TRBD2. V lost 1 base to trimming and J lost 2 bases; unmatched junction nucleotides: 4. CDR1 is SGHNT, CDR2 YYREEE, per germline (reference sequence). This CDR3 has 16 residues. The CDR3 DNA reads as TGTGCCAGCAGCTTGAAACTAGCGGGGACCACAGATACGCAGTATTTT. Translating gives CASSLKLAGTTDTQYF.

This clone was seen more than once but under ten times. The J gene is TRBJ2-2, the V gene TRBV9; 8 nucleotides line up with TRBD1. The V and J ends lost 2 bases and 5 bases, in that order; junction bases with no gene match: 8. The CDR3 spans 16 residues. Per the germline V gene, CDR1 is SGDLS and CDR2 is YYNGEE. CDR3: CASSVMTGVHTGELFF. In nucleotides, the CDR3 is TGTGCCAGCAGCGTCATGACAGGGGTTCATACCGGGGAGCTGTTTTTT.

CDR3 in DNA: TGTGCCAGCAGTTTTGACATTCAAGAGACCCAGTACTTC. Translated: CASSFDIQETQYF. The chain employs TRBV12-3 or TRBV12-4 and TRBJ2-5; no clear D. Trimming removed 3 bases at V and 2 bases at J, with 7 bases between. The CDR3 consists of 13 residues.

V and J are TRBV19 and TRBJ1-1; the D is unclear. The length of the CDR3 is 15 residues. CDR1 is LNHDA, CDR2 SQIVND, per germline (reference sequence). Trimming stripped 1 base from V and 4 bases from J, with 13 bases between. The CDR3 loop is CASSIVTARGTEAFF. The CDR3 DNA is TGTGCCAGTAGTATAGTTACCGCCCGGGGCACTGAAGCTTTCTTT.